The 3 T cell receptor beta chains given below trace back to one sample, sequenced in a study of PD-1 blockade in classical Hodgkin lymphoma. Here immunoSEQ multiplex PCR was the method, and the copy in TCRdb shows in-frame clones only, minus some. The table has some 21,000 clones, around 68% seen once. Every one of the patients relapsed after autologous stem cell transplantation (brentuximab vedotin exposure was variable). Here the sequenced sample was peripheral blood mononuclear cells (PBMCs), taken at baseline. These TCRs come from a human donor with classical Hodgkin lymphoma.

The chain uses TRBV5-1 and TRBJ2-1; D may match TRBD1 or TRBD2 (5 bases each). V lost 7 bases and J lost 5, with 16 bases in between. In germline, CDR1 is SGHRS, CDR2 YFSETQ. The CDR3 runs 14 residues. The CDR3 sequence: CASGSGRINNEQFF. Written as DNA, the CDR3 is TGCGCCAGCGGCTCGGGACGGATTAACAATGAGCAGTTCTTC.

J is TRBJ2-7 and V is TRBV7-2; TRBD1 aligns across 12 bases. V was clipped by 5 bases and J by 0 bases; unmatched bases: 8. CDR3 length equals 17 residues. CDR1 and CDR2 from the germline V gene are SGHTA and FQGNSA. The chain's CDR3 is CASSPTGTGGASYEQYF. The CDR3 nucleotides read TGTGCCAGCAGCCCCACCGGGACAGGGGGCGCCTCCTACGAGCAGTACTTC.

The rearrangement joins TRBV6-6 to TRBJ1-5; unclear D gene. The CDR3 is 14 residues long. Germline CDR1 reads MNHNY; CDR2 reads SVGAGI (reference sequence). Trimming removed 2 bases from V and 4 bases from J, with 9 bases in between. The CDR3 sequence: CASSYGSGNQPQHF. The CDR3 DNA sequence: TGTGCCAGCAGTTACGGGTCCGGGAATCAGCCCCAGCATTTT.